Listed below are T cell receptor beta chains from one sample, sequenced in a study of T-cell reconstitution after alpha-beta-depleted transplantation in children. TCRdb re-called the PCR reads through MiXCR, storing one row per CDR3 protein. The sample lists 580,000 or so distinct CDR3 sequences, 23% occurring once. This specimen consisted of PBMCs, mostly from graft donor cells, obtained 360 days after TCRalphabeta/CD19-depleted stem cell transplant. The origin of the receptors is a boy younger than two who had a stem cell transplant for acute myeloid leukemia, so the T cells may come from the graft donor. The conserved cysteine and the conserved F or W are not part of the CDR3 here. Size is omitted from some rows. Given values are once, few, many or a class for expanded clones.

many | TRBV3-1 | ASSAQGAGQPQH
- | TRBV4-3 | ASSHPQSGQGATGELF
many | TRBV7-2 | ASSPTRRGGNTGELF
- | TRBV18 | ASSPQVGNNEQF
- | TRBV7-3 | ASSLRTSGFSYNEQF
few | TRBV29-1 | SVDSGGGYYNEQF
- | TRBV7-3 | ASSSWQLETQY
- | TRBV6-5 | ASSSVPRNTEAF
- | TRBV10-1 | ASSASRSQGTDTQY
- | TRBV20-1 | SAGPGSGGHYNEQF
many | TRBV11-3 | ASSFGTHKGDTQY
few | TRBV28 | APYQWGSTDTQY
few | TRBV9 | ASSVATRHNEQF
- | TRBV4-3 | ASSQDRPDRSNTGELF
- | TRBV5-1 | ASSPRMDGQTQY
- | TRBV20-1 | SAYVRGRGGGELF
- | TRBV6-1 | AGRGGIDYGYT
- | TRBV6-5 | ASSYSWPRGNDYEQY
few | TRBV12-3/TRBV12-4 | ASSWTGTTDTQY
few | TRBV5-1 | ASSPIANTEAF
many | TRBV6-4 | ASSDGVLNTQY
- | TRBV9 | ASSVAVGLSSDTQY